Each of the 21 T cell receptor beta chains below was sequenced from the same sample in a study of T cell responses to AZD1222 COVID-19 vaccine. Repertoires were generated with immunoSEQ multiplex PCR, while TCRdb's copy carries only in-frame clones and drops some. The sample lists 140,000 to 150,000 clones, 75% to 90% occurring once. The specimen was peripheral blood, collected on day 0 of AZD1222 vaccination. These receptor sequences come from an adult in good health.

In nucleotides, the CDR3 is TGTGCCAGTTTACCCCGGACAGGGGGACCTGTCCAACCTTTCTTT. Protein sequence: CASLPRTGGPVQPFF. This chain links TRBV6-4 with TRBJ1-1; 10 nucleotides agree with TRBD1. CDR3 size: 15 residues. V shed 9 bases and J 12 bases; nucleotides not matched to a gene: 19. Looked up from germline, CDR1 is MRHNA and CDR2 is SNTAGT.

The V call is TRBV7-9, the J call TRBJ1-1; TRBD1 agrees at 7 bases. Germline V gene sequence: CDR1 SEHNR, CDR2 FQNEAQ (reference sequence). The junction had 4 bases not matched to a gene; V was cut back by 3 bases and J by 3 bases. This CDR3 region has 14 residues. The CDR3 spells CASSLKTGHTEAFF. Here the CDR3 DNA reads TGTGCCAGCAGCTTGAAGACAGGGCACACTGAAGCTTTCTTT.

The chain links TRBV5-1 to TRBJ1-1; D gene uncertain. Germline loops: CDR1 SGHRS, CDR2 YFSETQ. CDR3 size: 15 residues. V was cut by 0 bases and J by 1 base, with 10 bases left in between. As DNA, the CDR3 is TGCGCCAGCAGCTTGGGGGCGGTAACGAACACTGAAGCTTTCTTT. It yields the protein CASSLGAVTNTEAFF.

This clone was seen only a few times. The V and J genes are TRBV30 and TRBJ2-7; 14 nucleotides agree with TRBD2. After removal of 0 bases from V and 1 base from J, the junction contained 11 bases not matched to a gene. Germline CDR1 GTSNPN, CDR2 SVGIG (reference sequence). The CDR3 is made up of 19 amino acids. The CDR3 nucleotides are TGTGCCTGGAGTGTATTAATCTGGACTAGCGGGAGGAGGTCCTACGAGCAGTACTTC. Its translation is CAWSVLIWTSGRRSYEQYF.

Only one count was recorded for this clone. The chain recombines TRBV28 with TRBJ1-1, with D hard to call. The V and J ends lost 8 bases and 1 base respectively, with 11 bases between them. Germline V gives CDR1 MDHEN, CDR2 SYDVKM. The CDR3 is 13 amino acids. DNA of the CDR3: TGTGCCAGCTGGTGGGCAGGGAACACTGAAGCTTTCTTT. Encoded protein: CASWWAGNTEAFF. The full variable domain, with the rest looked up from reference TRBV28 and TRBJ1-1, is DVKVTQSSRYLVKRTGEKVFLECVQDMDHENMFWYRQDPGLGLRLIYFSYDVKMKEKGDIPEGYSVSREKKERFSLILESASTNQTSMYLCASWWAGNTEAFFGQGTRLTVV.

The chain couples TRBV5-1 to TRBJ2-2; D is perhaps TRBD2 (6 bases). CDR1 is SGHRS, CDR2 YFSETQ, per germline. Trimming removed 1 base from V and 2 bases from J, with 12 bases in between. The CDR3 has 16 residues. In DNA form, the CDR3 reads TGCGCCAGCAGCTTGAACGGCGGGGTCAACACCGGGGAGCTGTTTTTT. The encoded protein is CASSLNGGVNTGELFF.

This chain connects TRBV27 to TRBJ1-6; no clear D. V lost 8 bases and J lost 0, with 5 bases in between. Germline V gene sequence: CDR1 MNHEY, CDR2 SMNVEV (reference sequence). CDR3 size: 13 residues. CDR3 DNA: TGTGCCAGCGGGGTCTCCTATAATTCACCCCTCCACTTT. Translating it yields CASGVSYNSPLHF.

V gene TRBV10-1 combines with J gene TRBJ1-2; D is unclear. CDR3 length equals 14 residues. CDR1 and CDR2 (germline): WNHNN, SYGVQD (reference sequence). Trimming pared 0 bases from V and 1 base from J, leaving 6 bases between. The CDR3 nucleotides are TGCGCCAGCAGTGAGTCGACGGATAACTATGGCTACACCTTC. Residues: CASSESTDNYGYTF.

The V call is TRBV5-1, the J call TRBJ2-7; TRBD2 matches 10 bases. The V gene end was trimmed by 1 base and the J gene end by 2 bases; junction bases not matched to a gene: 3. There are 15 residues in the CDR3. Germline V gene lookup returns CDR1 SGHRS and CDR2 YFSETQ. The DNA of the CDR3 is TGCGCCAGCAGCTTGAGGACTAGCGGAGCCTACGAGCAGTACTTC. Encoded protein: CASSLRTSGAYEQYF.

The chain carries TRBV5-1 and TRBJ2-4, with D tentatively TRBD2 (5 bases). CDR3 size: 15 residues. Germline CDR1 reads SGHRS; CDR2 reads YFSETQ. With 2 bases removed from V and 1 base from J, the gap between germline ends came to 10 bases. Here the CDR3 reads CASSFNGVAKNIQYF. The CDR3 nucleotides read TGCGCCAGCAGCTTCAACGGGGTCGCCAAAAACATTCAGTACTTC. The full variable domain, rest sourced from reference TRBV5-1 and TRBJ2-4, is KAGVTQTPRYLIKTRGQQVTLSCSPISGHRSVSWYQQTPGQGLQFLFEYFSETQRNKGNFPGRFSGRQFSNSRSEMNVSTLELGDSALYLCASSFNGVAKNIQYFGAGTRLSVL.

The chain couples TRBV27 to TRBJ2-7; weak D call: TRBD2 (5 bases). The ends were cut back, 8 bases at V and 1 base at J, with 9 bases in the middle. This CDR3 region has 12 residues. CDR1 MNHEY and CDR2 SMNVEV come from the germline V gene (reference sequence). CDR3 residues: CASGDYSYEQYF. In DNA form, the CDR3 reads TGTGCCAGCGGCGACTATTCCTACGAGCAGTACTTC.

The chain is built from TRBV5-5 and TRBJ1-6; no clear D gene. Germline V gene sequence: CDR1 SGHKS, CDR2 YYEKEE (reference sequence). The CDR3 is 15 residues long. Trimming left V 2 bases short and J 8 bases short, with 14 bases between. The CDR3 spells CASSFPSEYDSPLHF. In DNA, the CDR3 is TGTGCCAGCAGCTTTCCATCTGAATACGATTCACCCCTCCACTTT.

This chain links TRBV6-1 with TRBJ1-1; TRBD1 is a possible D gene (6 bases). Germline values: CDR1 MNHNS, CDR2 SASEGT. The V and J ends lost 2 bases and 7 bases respectively, with 11 bases between them. CDR3 length equals 13 residues. The chain's CDR3 is CASSERGQVEAFF. CDR3 nucleotide sequence: TGTGCCAGCAGTGAACGGGGGCAAGTTGAAGCTTTCTTT.

The V and J genes are TRBV13 and TRBJ1-1; D is perhaps TRBD1 (6 bases). The V end lost 5 bases, the J end lost 2 bases, and 15 bases lay between the germline ends. The germline gives CDR1 PRHDT, CDR2 FYEKMQ (reference sequence). There are 15 residues in the CDR3. The CDR3 sequence: CASSLPTGLNTEAFF. The CDR3 bases are TGTGCCAGCAGCCTCCCGACAGGTCTAAACACTGAAGCTTTCTTT. Filled out from reference TRBV13 and TRBJ1-1, the complete variable domain reads AAGVIQSPRHLIKEKRETATLKCYPIPRHDTVYWYQQGPGQDPQFLISFYEKMQSDKGSIPDRFSAQQFSDYHSELNMSSLELGDSALYFCASSLPTGLNTEAFFGQGTRLTVV.

V and J are TRBV11-1 and TRBJ2-1; D call uncertain. The length of the CDR3 is 12 residues. V dropped 1 base and J dropped 10 bases, with 8 bases sitting between them. The germline V gene has CDR1 SGHAT and CDR2 FQDESV (reference sequence). The CDR3 spells CASSLGVGEQFF. The DNA for the CDR3 is TGTGCCAGCAGCTTAGGGGTGGGAGAGCAGTTCTTC.

The CDR3 spells CASSFKLGQAYGYTF. The DNA for the CDR3 is TGTGCCAGCAGCTTCAAGCTGGGACAGGCTTATGGCTACACCTTC. V usage is TRBV5-6 and J usage is TRBJ1-2; 8 bases are shared with TRBD1. V shed 2 bases, J shed 5 bases, and the junction held 8 bases outside the gene matches. Germline values: CDR1 SGHDT, CDR2 YYEEEE. This CDR3 has 15 amino acids. Complete variable domain (other parts from reference TRBV5-6 and TRBJ1-2): DAGVTQSPTHLIKTRGQQVTLRCSPKSGHDTVSWYQQALGQGPQFIFQYYEEEERQRGNFPDRFSGHQFPNYSSELNVNALLLGDSALYLCASSFKLGQAYGYTFGSGTRLTVV.

This chain uses TRBV6-5 with TRBJ1-2; tentative D call: TRBD1 (5 bases). Deletions cut 6 bases from V and 4 bases from J, with 12 bases between. This CDR3 is 13 amino acids long. CDR1 MNHEY and CDR2 SVGAGI come from the germline V gene. The CDR3, as DNA: TGTGCCAGCAGCCAGGGCCCGGGCTATGGCTACACCTTC. Amino acid sequence: CASSQGPGYGYTF.

V gene TRBV7-8 combines with J gene TRBJ1-2; D may be TRBD1 (5 bases). V shed 3 bases and J shed 3 bases, with 11 bases lying between them. CDR3 size: 14 residues. Looked up from germline, CDR1 is SGHVS and CDR2 is FQNEAQ. In nucleotides, the CDR3 is TGTGCCAGCAGCTTCAGGGACGGCTACTATGGCTACACCTTC. Amino acids: CASSFRDGYYGYTF. Full variable domain (remainder filled in from reference TRBV7-8 and TRBJ1-2): GAGVSQSPRYKVAKRGQDVALRCDPISGHVSLFWYQQALGQGPEFLTYFQNEAQLDKSGLPSDRFFAERPEGSVSTLKIQRTQQEDSAVYLCASSFRDGYYGYTFGSGTRLTVV.

This clone came up once. The V and J genes are TRBV4-2 and TRBJ2-7; a possible D gene is TRBD2 (6 bases). Germline V gene data show CDR1 as LGHNA and CDR2 as YNFKEQ. The V end lost 0 bases, the J end lost 3 bases, and 18 bases lay between the germline ends. The CDR3 consists of 17 residues. CDR3 DNA sequence: TGTGCCAGCAGCCAAGATGGGGGGACGGGAGACTACTACGAGCAGTACTTC. It codes for CASSQDGGTGDYYEQYF.

CDR3 sequence reads: CASSLFRGTEAFF. Here the CDR3 DNA reads TGTGCCAGCAGTTTATTTAGGGGGACTGAAGCTTTCTTT. V is TRBV12-3 or TRBV12-4 and J is TRBJ1-1, with D perhaps TRBD1 (6 bases). This CDR3 comprises 13 residues. With 2 bases removed from V and 5 bases from J, the gap between germline ends came to 9 bases.

This sequence joins TRBV28 and TRBJ2-2; D gene ambiguous. This CDR3 has 12 amino acids. Germline CDR1 and CDR2: MDHEN and SYDVKM. Trimming shortened V by 7 bases and J by 7 bases, and 10 bases separated the two germline ends. CDR3 in DNA: TGTGCCAGCACTCCGGTGGTCGGGGAGCTGTTTTTT. Translated, it gives CASTPVVGELFF.